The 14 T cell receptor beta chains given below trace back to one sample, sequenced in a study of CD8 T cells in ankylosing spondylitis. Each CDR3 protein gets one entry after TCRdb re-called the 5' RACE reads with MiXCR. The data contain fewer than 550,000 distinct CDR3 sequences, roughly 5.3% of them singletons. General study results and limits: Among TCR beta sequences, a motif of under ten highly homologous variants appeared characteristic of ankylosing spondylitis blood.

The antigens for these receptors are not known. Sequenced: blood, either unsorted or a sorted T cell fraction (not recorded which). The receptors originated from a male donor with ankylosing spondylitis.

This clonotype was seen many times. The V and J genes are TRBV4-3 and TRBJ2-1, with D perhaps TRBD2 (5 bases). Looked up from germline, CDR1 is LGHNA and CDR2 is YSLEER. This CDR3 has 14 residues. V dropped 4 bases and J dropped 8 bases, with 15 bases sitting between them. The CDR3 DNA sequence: TGCGCCAGCAGCCCAGGAGGCCGGGTAGATGAGCAGTTCTTC. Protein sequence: CASSPGGRVDEQFF.

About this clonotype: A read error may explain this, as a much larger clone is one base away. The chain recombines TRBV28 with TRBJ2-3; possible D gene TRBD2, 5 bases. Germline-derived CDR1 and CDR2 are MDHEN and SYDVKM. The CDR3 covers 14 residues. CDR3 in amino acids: CVSSLYRGSDTQYF. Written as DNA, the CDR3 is TGTGTCAGCAGTTTATACCGGGGATCAGATACGCAGTATTTT.

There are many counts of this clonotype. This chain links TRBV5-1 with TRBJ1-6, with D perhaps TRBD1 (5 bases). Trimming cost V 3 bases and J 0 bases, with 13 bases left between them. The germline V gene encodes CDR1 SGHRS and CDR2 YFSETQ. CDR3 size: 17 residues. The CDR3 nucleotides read TGCGCCAGCAGCTCGGGACCGAGGAGCTCCTATAATTCACCCCTCCACTTT. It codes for CASSSGPRSSYNSPLHF.

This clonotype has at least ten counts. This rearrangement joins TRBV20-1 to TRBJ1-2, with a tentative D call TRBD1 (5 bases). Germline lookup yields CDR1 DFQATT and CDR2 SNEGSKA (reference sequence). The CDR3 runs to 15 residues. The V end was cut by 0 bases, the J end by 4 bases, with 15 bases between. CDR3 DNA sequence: TGCAGTGCTAGAGATCGTAAGGGGCCTATCTATGGCTACACCTTC. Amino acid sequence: CSARDRKGPIYGYTF.

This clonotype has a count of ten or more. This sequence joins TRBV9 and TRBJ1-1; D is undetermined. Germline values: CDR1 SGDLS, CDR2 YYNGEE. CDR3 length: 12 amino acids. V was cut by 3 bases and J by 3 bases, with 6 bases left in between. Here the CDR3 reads CASSGRDTEAFF. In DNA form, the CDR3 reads TGTGCCAGCAGCGGTCGGGACACTGAAGCTTTCTTT. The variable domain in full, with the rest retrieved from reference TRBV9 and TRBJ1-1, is DSGVTQTPKHLITATGQRVTLRCSPRSGDLSVYWYQQSLDQGLQFLIQYYNGEERAKGNILERFSAQQFPDLHSELNLSSLELGDSALYFCASSGRDTEAFFGQGTRLTVV.

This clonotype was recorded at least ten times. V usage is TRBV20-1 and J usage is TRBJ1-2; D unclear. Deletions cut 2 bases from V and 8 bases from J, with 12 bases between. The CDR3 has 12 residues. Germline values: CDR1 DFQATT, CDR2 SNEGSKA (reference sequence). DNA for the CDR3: TGCAGTGCTAGAATCCATTCCGTGGGCTACACCTTC. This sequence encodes CSARIHSVGYTF.

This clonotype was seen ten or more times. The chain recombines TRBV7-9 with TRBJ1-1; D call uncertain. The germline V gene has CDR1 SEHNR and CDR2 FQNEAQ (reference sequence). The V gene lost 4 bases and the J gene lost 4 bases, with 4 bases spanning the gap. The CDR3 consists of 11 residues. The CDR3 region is CASSSVTEAFF. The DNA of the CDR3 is TGTGCCAGCAGCTCAGTCACTGAAGCTTTCTTT.

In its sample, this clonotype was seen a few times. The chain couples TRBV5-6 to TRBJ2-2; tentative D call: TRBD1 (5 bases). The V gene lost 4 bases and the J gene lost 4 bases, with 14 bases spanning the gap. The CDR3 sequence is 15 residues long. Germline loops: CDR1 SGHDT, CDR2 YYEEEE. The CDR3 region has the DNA TGTGCCAGCAGCCTGGGGCAGGGCGCCACCGGGGAGCTGTTTTTT. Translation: CASSLGQGATGELFF.

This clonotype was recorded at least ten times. The CDR3 DNA sequence: TGCAGTGCTACGAGGGACAGGGGCTACGAGCAGTACTTC. This encodes CSATRDRGYEQYF. The genes are TRBV20-1 and TRBJ2-7; TRBD1 aligns across 10 bases. This CDR3 comprises 13 residues. V lost 4 bases, J lost 3 bases, and 3 bases stayed unmatched. CDR1 and CDR2 (germline): DFQATT, SNEGSKA (reference sequence).

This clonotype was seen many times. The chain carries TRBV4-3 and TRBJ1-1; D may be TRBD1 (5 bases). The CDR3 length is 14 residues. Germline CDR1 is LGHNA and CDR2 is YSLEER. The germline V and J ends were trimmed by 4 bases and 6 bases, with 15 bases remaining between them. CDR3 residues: CASSLGRGDPEAFF. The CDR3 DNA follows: TGCGCCAGCAGCCTAGGTCGAGGGGACCCTGAAGCTTTCTTT.

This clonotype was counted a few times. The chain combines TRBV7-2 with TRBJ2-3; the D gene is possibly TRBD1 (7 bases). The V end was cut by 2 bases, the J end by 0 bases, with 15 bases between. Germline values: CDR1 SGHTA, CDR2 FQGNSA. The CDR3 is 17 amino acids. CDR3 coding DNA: TGTGCCAGCAGCTTACGCGGGACAGTTACTAGCACAGATACGCAGTATTTT. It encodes CASSLRGTVTSTDTQYF.

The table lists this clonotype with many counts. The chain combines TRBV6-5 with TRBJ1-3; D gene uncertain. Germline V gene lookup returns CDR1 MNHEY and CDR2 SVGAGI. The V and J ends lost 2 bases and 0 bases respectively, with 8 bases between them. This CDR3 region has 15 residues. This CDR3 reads CASSYKRRSGNTIYF. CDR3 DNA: TGTGCCAGCAGTTACAAGAGACGCTCTGGAAACACCATATATTTT.

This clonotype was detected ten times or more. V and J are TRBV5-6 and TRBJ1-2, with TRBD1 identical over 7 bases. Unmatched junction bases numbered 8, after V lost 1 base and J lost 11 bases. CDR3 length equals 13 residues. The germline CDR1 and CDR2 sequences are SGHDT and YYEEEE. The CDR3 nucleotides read TGTGCCAGCAGCTTGACCCGACAGGGCTCTTACACCTTC. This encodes CASSLTRQGSYTF.

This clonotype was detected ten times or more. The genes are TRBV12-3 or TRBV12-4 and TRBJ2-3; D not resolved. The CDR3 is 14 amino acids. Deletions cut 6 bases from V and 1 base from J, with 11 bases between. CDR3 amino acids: CASSRGRGTDTQYF. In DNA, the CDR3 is TGTGCCAGCAGCCGCGGAAGGGGCACAGATACGCAGTATTTT.